The 11 T cell receptor beta chains listed next were all sequenced from one sample in a study of radiotherapy plus CTLA-4 blockade in lung cancer. Libraries were prepared by immunoSEQ multiplex PCR; TCRdb keeps only in-frame clonotypes and omits some of them. Of tens of thousands of clones listed, 65% to 80% are singletons. The sample in question was peripheral blood, obtained from a patient treated with radiotherapy plus ipilimumab. These receptors came from a human donor with non-small cell lung cancer who had stable disease on radiotherapy plus ipilimumab.

The chain uses TRBV19 and TRBJ1-2; no clear D. With 3 bases removed from V and 8 bases from J, the gap between germline ends came to 13 bases. Germline CDR1 and CDR2: LNHDA and SQIVND (reference sequence). The CDR3 extends over 13 amino acids. The CDR3 DNA sequence: TGTGCCAGTAGTATCTTACGGGGAACGGGCTACACCTTC. This sequence encodes CASSILRGTGYTF.

This chain joins TRBV7-2 and TRBJ1-4; the match to TRBD1 covers 9 bases. The length of the CDR3 is 14 residues. Germline CDR1 reads SGHTA; CDR2 reads FQGNSA. V shed 5 bases and J 7 bases; nucleotides not matched to a gene: 5. The CDR3 sequence is CASSLDRGSEKLFF. Here the CDR3 DNA reads TGTGCCAGCAGCCTAGACAGGGGGAGTGAAAAACTGTTTTTT.

The chain couples TRBV7-9 to TRBJ1-6; a possible D gene is TRBD1 (5 bases). The CDR3 has 15 residues. Germline assignment: CDR1 SEHNR and CDR2 FQNEAQ (reference sequence). Trimming stripped 6 bases from V and 6 bases from J, with 15 bases between. The CDR3 DNA is TGTGCCAGCAGTCAGGGCAGTGGAACTAATTCACCCCTCCACTTT. Its translation: CASSQGSGTNSPLHF. The full variable domain, in which reference TRBV7-9 and TRBJ1-6 provide the parts outside the CDR3, is DTGVSQNPRHKITKRGQNVTFRCDPISEHNRLYWYRQTLGQGPEFLTYFQNEAQLEKSRLLSDRFSAERPKGSFSTLEIQRTEQGDSAMYLCASSQGSGTNSPLHFGNGTRLTVT.

The chain is built from TRBV11-2 and TRBJ1-1; TRBD1 might be the D (5 bases). The germline V and J ends were trimmed by 3 bases and 2 bases, with 10 bases remaining between them. Germline CDR1 and CDR2: SGHAT and FQNNGV. The CDR3 is made up of 14 amino acids. The CDR3 coding sequence is TGTGCCAGCAGCTTTGGGGGGATCAACACTGAAGCTTTCTTT. Translated: CASSFGGINTEAFF.

This clone was seen more than once but under ten times. The chain couples TRBV6-8 to TRBJ2-7; D might be TRBD1 or TRBD2, each matching 5 bases. This CDR3 contains 15 residues. With 0 bases removed from V and 1 base from J, the gap between germline ends came to 10 bases. Per the germline V gene, CDR1 is MNHGY and CDR2 is SAAAGT. The CDR3 loop reads CASSYSGDGSYEQYF. The CDR3 bases are TGTGCCAGCAGTTACTCGGGGGACGGATCCTACGAGCAGTACTTC.

The rearrangement uses TRBV28 and TRBJ1-5; 7 positions agree with TRBD1. The V segment lost 5 bases and the J segment 4 bases; nucleotides outside the gene matches: 5. Germline CDR1 is MDHEN and CDR2 is SYDVKM. This CDR3 has 14 residues. CDR3: CASSATGKNQPQHF. DNA of the CDR3: TGTGCCAGCAGTGCGACAGGGAAGAATCAGCCCCAGCATTTT. The variable domain in full, completed from reference TRBV28 and TRBJ1-5, reads DVKVTQSSRYLVKRTGEKVFLECVQDMDHENMFWYRQDPGLGLRLIYFSYDVKMKEKGDIPEGYSVSREKKERFSLILESASTNQTSMYLCASSATGKNQPQHFGDGTRLSIL.

The genes are TRBV6-6 and TRBJ1-2; 10 bases match TRBD1. The junction had 5 bases not matched to a gene; V was cut back by 4 bases and J by 6 bases. CDR1 and CDR2 from the germline V gene are MNHNY and SVGAGI (reference sequence). The CDR3 runs to 14 residues. The DNA for the CDR3 is TGTGCCAGCAGTTTAACCGGGACAGGGGATGGCTACACCTTC. This translates into CASSLTGTGDGYTF.

The CDR3 loop is CASSYRVNTEAFF. The CDR3 DNA is TGTGCCAGCAGTTATCGAGTGAACACTGAAGCTTTCTTT. The genes are TRBV6-5 and TRBJ1-1; no definite D call. The CDR3 loop spans 13 amino acids. Germline V lookup: CDR1 MNHEY, CDR2 SVGAGI. V was shortened by 3 bases and J by 0 bases, with 5 bases between the two germline ends.

This rearrangement joins TRBV6-1 to TRBJ2-7, with D possibly TRBD1 on 5 matching bases. CDR1 and CDR2 from the germline V gene are MNHNS and SASEGT. The CDR3 is 14 amino acids. V gave up 2 bases and J gave up 2 bases, with 10 bases separating them. The CDR3 DNA reads TGTGCCAGCAGTGAAAGCAGGGTGACCTACGAGCAGTACTTC. Translation gives CASSESRVTYEQYF.

The chain recombines TRBV5-1 with TRBJ2-2; 9 bases are a match to TRBD1. The germline V gene encodes CDR1 SGHRS and CDR2 YFSETQ. V shed 1 base, J shed 5 bases, and the junction held 3 bases outside the gene matches. The CDR3 is made up of 15 amino acids. CDR3 nucleotide sequence: TGCGCCAGCAGCTTGACGACAGGGGGGACCGGGGAGCTGTTTTTT. Its protein is CASSLTTGGTGELFF.

This chain links TRBV15 with TRBJ2-1; TRBD1 matches 10 bases. Germline CDR1 LNHNV, CDR2 YYDKDF (reference sequence). This CDR3 contains 15 residues. Trimming took 6 bases from V and 4 from J; bases not matched to a gene: 6. The DNA for the CDR3 is TGTGCCACCAGAAGGGACAGGGGAACGTACAATGAGCAGTTCTTC. The encoded protein is CATRRDRGTYNEQFF. Full variable domain (outside the CDR3, taken from reference TRBV15 and TRBJ2-1): DAMVIQNPRYQVTQFGKPVTLSCSQTLNHNVMYWYQQKSSQAPKLLFHYYDKDFNNEADTPDNFQSRRPNTSFCFLDIRSPGLGDTAMYLCATRRDRGTYNEQFFGPGTRLTVL.